This T cell receptor (beta chain) came from a study of blood T cell repertoires in COVID-19 (dated by TCRdb to the early 2020s). For the wider study: Collaborator samples came from the United States, Italy and Spain and covered acute and convalescent phases of COVID-19. The sample metadata nearly always contained a de-identified subject ID, COVID-19 status, age in years and sex. A freely available public database, intended as a resource for researchers studying the immune response to SARS-CoV-2, is where the repertoires were released. Samples came from the ongoing ImmuneRACE study (first 160 participants) plus 1,254 subjects from 6 global collaborators. The dataset comprised deeply sampled blood TCRbeta repertoires from subjects exposed to, actively infected with, or recovered from COVID-19. The material from the prospective study consisted of cDNA or gDNA derived from T cells, B-cell-depleted T cells, or PBMCs. HLA class I and class II types, where available, came from metadata supplied by the sample provider rather than from assay-based typing. General findings and caveats noted by the study authors: The quantity of clinical and demographic metadata differed by source and by participant and was supplied without curation.

TCRbeta CDR3 regions were amplified from genomic DNA by means of the immunoSEQ Assay, a bias-controlled multiplex PCR. The published analysis was carried out like this. The number of nucleated cells in each sample was estimated from the amplification of reference gene primers within the assay. To quantify the absolute abundance of each unique TCRbeta CDR3 rearrangement, sequence reads were collapsed and filtered. For each sample, productive Simpson clonality was calculated as the square root of Simpson's diversity index over productive rearrangements. This is the immuneACCESS table as TCRdb keeps it, with only in-frame sequences that have V and J called. A part of the clones is gone; compared with another copy, unresolved V genes explain less than half, and the rest is unexplained. The V and J calls and clone size were taken over from that table, and D and trimming were inferred from the DNA. Here the sample has 220,000 or so clones; nearly 90% occur a single time. The top ten clonotypes cover roughly 16% of the sample.

In the prospective study, participants were about 18 to 100 years old, resided in about 25 geographic areas of the United States, and were enrolled through a virtual design. In the prospective study, cohorts were assigned on the basis of participant-reported clinical history obtained from a screening survey and a study questionnaire. A participant counted as exposed if, within 2 weeks of entering the study, that participant had been in contact with someone who had a PCR-confirmed or clinician-diagnosed COVID-19 case. Mobile phlebotomists in the prospective study collected whole blood, serum and a nasopharyngeal or oropharyngeal swab from every participant. Additional blood draws and questionnaires over an approximately 2-month period could optionally be provided by prospective study participants. Prospective study blood samples were shipped either frozen or at room temperature before DNA extraction.

Turning to this clone: It has no known antigen specificity. No quality values exist for individual bases; no much larger clone is one base distant.

The germline V gene encodes CDR1 SGHVS and CDR2 FQNEAQ. Trimming removed 5 bases from V and 7 bases from J, leaving 17 bases between the germline ends. Including the terminal cysteine and phenylalanine, the CDR3 comprises 15 residues. The DNA shown is the 45-base CDR3, in frame from base 1. Sequenced input: PBMCs or T cells enriched from blood (not recorded which). This sequence uses TRBV7-8 and TRBJ1-4, with the D segment identity uncertain. The receptor was derived from a man aged 25 to 40 who had been exposed to COVID-19. The sequence in DNA is TGTGCCAGCAGCGCACGGTCGGCGAGAGGTGAAAAACTGTTTTTT. Its translation reads: CASSARSARGEKLFF.